The next 25 T cell receptor beta chains were all read from a single sample in a study of Ad26.COV2.S vaccination and SARS-CoV-2 variants. Libraries were prepared by immunoSEQ multiplex PCR; TCRdb keeps only in-frame clonotypes and omits some of them. Of under 400,000 clones in the sample, roughly 91% were seen once. Treatment of the sample: about 20 received Ad26.COV2.S at low or high dose, single or two shots; about five received placebo; per-sample allocation not given. After the first vaccine or placebo injection, samples were drawn on day 63. This specimen consisted of peripheral blood, obtained in a trial of Ad26.COV2.S vaccine versus placebo. These receptors all stem from a person aged 18-60 years who received the Ad26.COV2.S COVID-19 vaccine or a placebo.

The table lists this clone with a count of one. The gene calls are TRBV27 and TRBJ2-7, with D unresolved. In germline, CDR1 is MNHEY, CDR2 SMNVEV (reference sequence). The CDR3 runs 14 residues. Trimming stripped 3 bases from V and 2 bases from J, with 11 bases between. The CDR3 nucleotides are TGTGCCAGCAGTTTTTCGGGCGAGGCCTACGAGCAGTACTTC. Protein: CASSFSGEAYEQYF.

This clone was counted between two and nine times. Additional DNA sequences in this sample encode the identical CDR3. The chain employs TRBV18 and TRBJ2-7; D might be TRBD1 (6 bases). The germline CDR1 and CDR2 sequences are KGHSH and LQKENI. CDR3 length: 12 amino acids. V was trimmed by 6 bases and J by 2 bases, leaving 8 bases between them. The DNA of the CDR3 is TGTGCCAGCTCCCCAGGGGCCTACGAGCAGTACTTC. Translated, it gives CASSPGAYEQYF.

This sequence joins TRBV5-1 and TRBJ2-7, with D possibly being TRBD2 (5 bases). The CDR3 length is 13 residues. The ends were cut back, 3 bases at V and 2 bases at J, with 9 bases in the middle. Germline V CDR1 and CDR2: SGHRS, YFSETQ. The CDR3 here is CASSSSGPYEQYF. The CDR3 DNA is TGCGCCAGCAGCTCGAGCGGTCCCTACGAGCAGTACTTC. Combining the CDR3 with reference TRBV5-1 and TRBJ2-7 gives the whole variable domain KAGVTQTPRYLIKTRGQQVTLSCSPISGHRSVSWYQQTPGQGLQFLFEYFSETQRNKGNFPGRFSGRQFSNSRSEMNVSTLELGDSALYLCASSSSGPYEQYFGPGTRLTVT.

The chain has TRBV30 and TRBJ1-1; D not resolved. The CDR3 is 11 amino acids. The V end was cut by 8 bases, the J end by 0 bases, with 7 bases between. The V gene's germline CDR1 is GTSNPN and CDR2 SVGIG (reference sequence). The CDR3 sequence is CAGRLNTEAFF. Here the CDR3 DNA reads TGTGCCGGAAGATTGAACACTGAAGCTTTCTTT.

The chain combines TRBV19 with TRBJ1-5; 9 nucleotides align to TRBD1. J lost 6 bases, V lost 5 bases, and 8 bases had no gene match. This CDR3 is 15 amino acids long. Germline CDR1 LNHDA, CDR2 SQIVND (reference sequence). CDR3 DNA: TGTGCCAGTAGTTATGACAGGGGGTCCGGTCAGCCCCAGCATTTT. This translates into CASSYDRGSGQPQHF.

The V gene is TRBV11-2, the J gene TRBJ1-3; D ambiguous. The CDR3 has 15 residues. CDR1 and CDR2 from the germline V gene are SGHAT and FQNNGV. Trimming took off 3 bases at V and 0 bases at J, with 9 bases between the two ends. CDR3 DNA: TGTGCCAGCAGCTTCGGTCCCATCTCTGGAAACACCATATATTTT. Encoded protein: CASSFGPISGNTIYF.

The chain is built from TRBV6-7 and TRBJ2-5; a weak D match, TRBD1 (7 bases). TRBV6-7 counts as an open reading frame of uncertain function. The V and J ends lost 7 bases and 6 bases respectively, with 15 bases between them. The CDR3 sequence is 13 residues long. The CDR3, as DNA: TGTGCCAGCATCATGACAGGGAGGCAGACCCAGTACTTC. Protein product: CASIMTGRQTQYF.

This clone appeared once. This sequence joins TRBV30 and TRBJ2-2, with D uncertain. The CDR3 runs to 12 residues. V dropped 5 bases and J dropped 7 bases, with 11 bases sitting between them. The germline gives CDR1 GTSNPN, CDR2 SVGIG (reference sequence). In nucleotides, the CDR3 is TGTGCCTGGTGCCGTGGGGACGGGGAGCTGTTTTTT. It yields the protein CAWCRGDGELFF.

The gene calls are TRBV2 and TRBJ2-7, with 10 bases lining up with TRBD1. The CDR3 covers 16 residues. CDR1 and CDR2 from the germline V gene are SNHLY and FYNNEI. V shed 7 bases and J 2 bases; nucleotides not matched to a gene: 11. Here the CDR3 reads CASIPKTGGDTYEQYF. CDR3 sequence (DNA): TGTGCCAGCATTCCTAAGACAGGGGGCGATACCTACGAGCAGTACTTC.

The genes are TRBV9 and TRBJ2-1; 7 bases are shared with TRBD1. CDR1 is SGDLS, CDR2 YYNGEE, per germline. The CDR3 runs 13 residues. Trimming at V came to 4 bases and at J to 10 bases, leaving 8 bases not matched to a gene. The CDR3 DNA sequence: TGTGCCAGCAGCCCAAAACCGGGACAGGAGCAGTTCTTC. It encodes CASSPKPGQEQFF.

The chain employs TRBV9 and TRBJ2-5; tentative D call: TRBD1 (6 bases). Germline assignment: CDR1 SGDLS and CDR2 YYNGEE. V lost 0 bases, J lost 2 bases, and 11 bases lay in between. The CDR3 sequence is 15 residues long. CDR3 amino acids: CASSVDQGRQETQYF. The CDR3, as DNA: TGTGCCAGCAGCGTAGATCAGGGGCGTCAAGAGACCCAGTACTTC.

The rearrangement links TRBV19 to TRBJ2-1, with unresolved D. Germline V CDR1 and CDR2: LNHDA, SQIVND (reference sequence). The CDR3 covers 14 residues. V shed 7 bases and J shed 0 bases, with 10 bases lying between them. The CDR3 DNA sequence: TGTGCCAGTATAGGAAGGAGCTCCTACAATGAGCAGTTCTTC. This sequence encodes CASIGRSSYNEQFF.

Only one count was recorded for this clone. The V gene is TRBV7-9, the J gene TRBJ2-3; D is perhaps TRBD1 (6 bases). In germline, CDR1 is SEHNR, CDR2 FQNEAQ (reference sequence). The CDR3 runs to 15 residues. V gave up 4 bases and J gave up 0 bases, with 11 bases separating them. The CDR3 DNA follows: TGTGCCAGCAGCTCAGGGGCTACTAGCACAGATACGCAGTATTTT. It specifies CASSSGATSTDTQYF. Full variable domain (remainder filled in from reference TRBV7-9 and TRBJ2-3): DTGVSQNPRHKITKRGQNVTFRCDPISEHNRLYWYRQTLGQGPEFLTYFQNEAQLEKSRLLSDRFSAERPKGSFSTLEIQRTEQGDSAMYLCASSSGATSTDTQYFGPGTRLTVL.

The chain couples TRBV11-2 to TRBJ1-2; D gene uncertain. This CDR3 region has 16 residues. V was trimmed by 4 bases and J by 4 bases, leaving 19 bases between them. Germline values: CDR1 SGHAT, CDR2 FQNNGV. The CDR3 is CASSSLFEVGVYGYTF. Written as DNA, the CDR3 is TGTGCCAGCAGCTCCTTATTTGAGGTCGGAGTCTATGGCTACACCTTC.

This rearrangement joins TRBV18 to TRBJ1-5; no reliable D call. CDR3 length: 13 amino acids. V lost 4 bases and J 4 bases, leaving 8 bases between the germline ends. Germline CDR1 and CDR2: KGHSH and LQKENI. The CDR3 coding sequence is TGTGCCAGCTCACGGGGAGGAAATCAGCCCCAGCATTTT. Encoded protein: CASSRGGNQPQHF. Complete variable domain (other parts from reference TRBV18 and TRBJ1-5): NAGVMQNPRHLVRRRGQEARLRCSPMKGHSHVYWYRQLPEEGLKFMVYLQKENIIDESGMPKERFSAEFPKEGPSILRIQQVVRGDSAAYFCASSRGGNQPQHFGDGTRLSIL.

This chain connects TRBV15 to TRBJ2-5, with 8 bases aligning to TRBD1. The V segment lost 5 bases and the J segment 1 base; nucleotides outside the gene matches: 6. Germline values: CDR1 LNHNV, CDR2 YYDKDF (reference sequence). There are 15 residues in the CDR3. CDR3 amino acids: CATSGSGQGQETQYF. CDR3 DNA sequence: TGTGCCACCAGCGGATCCGGACAGGGCCAAGAGACCCAGTACTTC.

This clone was observed once. The chain carries TRBV19 and TRBJ2-7, with 10 nucleotides matching TRBD1. Germline assignment: CDR1 LNHDA and CDR2 SQIVND (reference sequence). The CDR3 is made up of 15 amino acids. The J segment lost 6 bases and the V segment lost 4 bases, leaving 9 bases of the junction unmatched. The CDR3 region has the DNA TGTGCCAGTAGTACCTCGGGACAGGGGTTTCTCGAGCAGTACTTC. Translated, it gives CASSTSGQGFLEQYF.

The rearrangement links TRBV30 to TRBJ1-1; 11 bases fit TRBD1. The CDR3 covers 14 residues. Looked up from germline, CDR1 is GTSNPN and CDR2 is SVGIG (reference sequence). Trimming took 5 bases from V and 4 from J; bases not matched to a gene: 6. In DNA form, the CDR3 reads TGTGCCTGGCAATCTGGGACAGGGGGCACTGAAGCTTTCTTT. It specifies CAWQSGTGGTEAFF. Drawing the rest from reference TRBV30 and TRBJ1-1, the complete variable domain is SQTIHQWPATLVQPVGSPLSLECTVEGTSNPNLYWYRQAAGRGLQLLFYSVGIGQISSEVPQNLSASRPQDRQFILSSKKLLLSDSGFYLCAWQSGTGGTEAFFGQGTRLTVV.

The chain has TRBV5-1 and TRBJ1-1, with TRBD1 matching over 12 bases. V lost 0 bases and J lost 0; bases outside the gene matches: 9. The CDR3 covers 19 residues. The germline V gene has CDR1 SGHRS and CDR2 YFSETQ. CDR3 sequence (DNA): TGCGCCAGCAGCTTGGAAGGGACAGGGGGCTGGGTAATGAACACTGAAGCTTTCTTT. It codes for CASSLEGTGGWVMNTEAFF.

The CDR3 protein is CAISESMGDTQYF. CDR3 DNA: TGTGCCATCAGTGAGTCTATGGGGGATACGCAGTATTTT. This chain uses TRBV10-3 with TRBJ2-3; D ambiguous. The CDR3 is 13 residues long. V shed 0 bases and J shed 6 bases, with 7 bases lying between them. The germline V gene encodes CDR1 ENHRY and CDR2 SYGVKD.

The genes are TRBV7-2 and TRBJ2-3, with D possibly being TRBD1 (6 bases). The V end lost 2 bases, the J end lost 8 bases, and 20 bases lay between the germline ends. The V gene's germline CDR1 is SGHTA and CDR2 FQGNSA. This CDR3 is 16 amino acids long. CDR3 region: CASSLNAAGVTFTQYF. As DNA, the CDR3 is TGTGCCAGCAGCTTAAACGCGGCAGGGGTGACCTTTACGCAGTATTTT. The full variable domain, rest sourced from reference TRBV7-2 and TRBJ2-3, is GAGVSQSPSNKVTEKGKDVELRCDPISGHTALYWYRQSLGQGLEFLIYFQGNSAPDKSGLPSDRFSAERTGGSVSTLTIQRTQQEDSAVYLCASSLNAAGVTFTQYFGPGTRLTVL.

The chain links TRBV30 to TRBJ1-1, with TRBD1 identical over 11 bases. Germline V CDR1 and CDR2: GTSNPN, SVGIG (reference sequence). J gave up 4 bases and V 8 bases, and 3 bases lay outside the gene matches. The length of the CDR3 is 12 residues. The CDR3 sequence: CARDRGGTEAFF. The CDR3, as DNA: TGTGCCAGGGACAGGGGGGGCACTGAAGCTTTCTTT.

The V gene is TRBV7-6, the J gene TRBJ2-7, with a weak D call TRBD1 (6 bases). Trimming shortened V by 3 bases and J by 4 bases, and 19 bases separated the two germline ends. Germline CDR1 reads SGHVS; CDR2 reads FNYEAQ. This CDR3 is 16 amino acids long. This chain's CDR3 is CASSLGADTGGYEQYF. The CDR3 bases are TGTGCCAGCAGCTTGGGGGCAGACACTGGGGGATACGAGCAGTACTTC.

CDR3 bases: TGTGCCTGGAGTCTCGGGCCAAGGGGACGTGGCTACACCTTC. It codes for CAWSLGPRGRGYTF. The V and J genes are TRBV30 and TRBJ1-2; D might be TRBD1 (5 bases). The CDR3 is 14 amino acids. CDR1 and CDR2 from the germline V gene are GTSNPN and SVGIG (reference sequence). Trimming removed 2 bases at V and 7 bases at J, with 17 bases between.

The DNA of the CDR3 is TGCGCCAGCAGCTTGTCGTCTGGGGAAGGGGACCTCGCGGGGGCCGCTGGGGCTTTCTTT. Protein product: CASSLSSGEGDLAGAAGAFF. The V call is TRBV5-1, the J call TRBJ1-1; weak D call: TRBD1 (6 bases). CDR3 length: 20 residues. Germline-derived CDR1 and CDR2 are SGHRS and YFSETQ. Deletions cut 1 base from V and 11 bases from J, with 36 bases between.